Reported below is one T cell receptor beta chain. The data were obtained in a study of blood T cell repertoires in COVID-19. On the study more broadly: Sites in the United States, Italy and Spain provided acute and convalescent COVID-19 samples. Sources were T cells, B-cell-depleted T cells, or PBMCs; the material itself was cDNA or gDNA.

CDR1 is KGHSH and CDR2 is LQKENI in the germline V gene. This CDR3 is 12 amino acids long. V lost 4 bases and J 0 bases, leaving 4 bases between the germline ends. In the authors' methods: It was from reference gene primer amplification that nucleated cell counts were estimated. Assay: immunoSEQ multiplex PCR; the TCRdb copy retains only in-frame clones and omits some. V and J calls plus clone size are reproduced from that table; the DNA served to infer D and trimming. The data hold roughly 220,000 clones, with 70% to 90% observed a single time. The gene calls are TRBV18 and TRBJ2-7; D unclear. The clonotype comes from a man aged 60 to 69 with acute or convalescent COVID-19. The sample comprised peripheral blood. The CDR3 DNA reads TGTGCCAGCTCACTCCGCTCCTACGAGCAGTACTTC. Its protein is CASSLRSYEQYF.